These 22 T cell receptor beta chains were sequenced from one sample in a study of immune characterization of retroperitoneal liposarcoma. TCRdb used MiXCR to reprocess the PCR reads, holding one entry per CDR3 protein. In the table there are around 20,000 distinct CDR3 sequences, approximately 35% of which are singletons. The sample taken for sequencing was blood. These receptors all come from a male donor with retroperitoneal liposarcoma.

This clonotype was seen a handful of times. The rearrangement links TRBV6-5 to TRBJ1-6; D gene ambiguous. The germline gives CDR1 MNHEY, CDR2 SVGAGI. The CDR3 is 12 amino acids. Trimming took off 2 bases at V and 13 bases at J, with 9 bases between the two ends. CDR3 DNA sequence: TGTGCCAGCAGTTACCCCGAGGGTCCCCTCCACTTT. This gives the protein CASSYPEGPLHF.

This clonotype was observed a single time. Because the CDR3 is missing its conserved closing phenylalanine or tryptophan, this is likely a read error. The chain links TRBV7-6 to TRBJ2-3; no definite D call. There are 12 residues in the CDR3. Per germline, CDR1 SGHVS and CDR2 FNYEAQ. V lost 4 bases, J lost 4 bases, and 6 bases lay in between. For the CDR3, the DNA is TGTGCCAGCAGCTCACGGCCAGATACGCAGTATGTT. This codes for CASSSRPDTQYV.

This chain joins TRBV6-4 and TRBJ2-1, with 14 positions matching TRBD2. Germline CDR1 MRHNA, CDR2 SNTAGT. Losses at the gene ends were 0 bases for V and 2 bases for J; bases not matched to a gene: 9. This CDR3 contains 20 residues. CDR3 region: CASSDSSRLAGGGAYNEQFF. The CDR3 DNA reads as TGTGCCAGCAGTGACTCGAGTCGACTAGCGGGGGGGGGGGCCTACAATGAGCAGTTCTTC.

This rearrangement joins TRBV6-1 to TRBJ2-3; possible D gene TRBD1, 5 bases. The germline V and J ends were trimmed by 2 bases and 2 bases, with 14 bases remaining between them. The CDR3 runs to 16 residues. CDR1 MNHNS and CDR2 SASEGT come from the germline V gene. The CDR3 loop reads CASSEYDGADTDTQYF. CDR3 nucleotide sequence: TGTGCCAGCAGTGAATATGATGGGGCGGACACAGATACGCAGTATTTT.

The CDR3 reads CASSRPGRGRMVETQFF. The CDR3 bases are TGTGCCAGCAGCCGTCCGGGGCGCGGGAGGATGGTGGAGACCCAGTTCTTC. The rearrangement links TRBV7-8 to TRBJ2-1, with TRBD2 matching over 8 bases. Trimming cost V 5 bases and J 13 bases; bases outside gene matches: 22. This CDR3 is built from 17 residues. CDR1 and CDR2 from the germline V gene are SGHVS and FQNEAQ.

This clonotype is termed medium-sized (0.01 to 0.1%). The chain combines TRBV6-1 with TRBJ2-3, with 12 positions matching TRBD2. This CDR3 contains 18 residues. The ends lost 8 bases at V and 2 bases at J; junction bases unmatched: 14. CDR1 is MNHNS, CDR2 SASEGT, per germline. DNA for the CDR3: TGTGCCAGCTCCCTAGCGGGGGGGCCTGGTCGGGTCACAGATACGCAGTATTTT. It translates to CASSLAGGPGRVTDTQYF.

This chain joins TRBV6-2 or TRBV6-3 and TRBJ2-1; the D gene is possibly TRBD1 (6 bases). The CDR3 has 13 residues. Germline CDR1 MNHEY, CDR2 SVGEGT. V lost 6 bases, J lost 7 bases, and 13 bases lay in between. The CDR3, as DNA: TGTGCCAGCAGATCCGGGACAAGGAATGAGCAGTTCTTC. Protein: CASRSGTRNEQFF.

This clonotype has a count of ten or more. The genes are TRBV7-2 and TRBJ2-5, with D possibly matching TRBD2 (6 bases). This CDR3 spans 16 amino acids. Deletions cut 1 base from V and 1 base from J, with 13 bases between. The germline V gene has CDR1 SGHTA and CDR2 FQGNSA. The CDR3 sequence is CASSLGSAGSQETQYF. The DNA for the CDR3 is TGTGCCAGCAGCTTAGGTTCCGCGGGGTCCCAAGAGACCCAGTACTTC.

This clonotype was recorded at least ten times. The chain combines TRBV7-3 with TRBJ2-3; the match to TRBD2 covers 14 bases. CDR1 and CDR2 (germline): SGHTA, FQGTGA. The CDR3 spans 20 residues. V shed 0 bases, J shed 0 bases, and the junction held 8 bases outside the gene matches. This CDR3 reads CASSLTRLAGGASSTDTQYF. DNA of the CDR3: TGTGCCAGCAGCTTAACCCGACTAGCGGGAGGGGCCTCTAGCACAGATACGCAGTATTTT.

This clonotype was counted ten times or more. V and J are TRBV27 and TRBJ2-7; TRBD2 might be the D (5 bases). CDR1 and CDR2 (germline): MNHEY, SMNVEV (reference sequence). This CDR3 contains 14 residues. Between the trimmed V and J ends, which lost 6 bases and 0 bases, there was a span of 12 bases. CDR3 sequence: CASSRGTLSYEQYF. The CDR3 DNA is TGTGCCAGCAGCCGGGGAACGCTCTCCTACGAGCAGTACTTC.

By proportion, this clonotype is medium-sized. The rearrangement uses TRBV11-3 and TRBJ2-1; no reliable D call. TRBJ2-7 explains the end of the DNA better; the J call may be wrong. There are 17 residues in the CDR3. Looked up from germline, CDR1 is SGHNT and CDR2 is YENEEA. CDR3 DNA sequence: TGTGCCAGCAGCTTAGATCTTGTGGCCGACCCGCAGGACGAGCAGTACTTC. Residues: CASSLDLVADPQDEQYF.

Regarding this clonotype: The conserved phenylalanine or tryptophan is not found at the CDR3 terminus, so this likely reflects a read error. No DNA is shown, since the ends of the CDR3 on it are uncertain; the CDR3 is the one TCRdb lists. The chain is built from TRBV7-2 and TRBJ2-6; no check of the table's D call, TRBD2, against the DNA was made. Germline V gene sequence: CDR1 SGHTA, CDR2 FQGNSA. The CDR3 totals 18 residues, both ends included. This chain's CDR3 is CASSPNLAGGRETQYFGA.

The J gene is TRBJ2-1, the V gene TRBV6-1; unclear D gene. The DNA end is more similar to TRBJ2-5, so the J call may be wrong. The CDR3 covers 12 residues. Germline V CDR1 and CDR2: MNHNS, SASEGT. CDR3 nucleotides: TGTGCCAGCAGCCCGAAGCGAGAGACCCAGTACTTC. Residues: CASSPKRETQYF.

V and J are TRBV12-3 or TRBV12-4 and TRBJ2-7, with D maybe TRBD2 (5 bases). The DNA end lines up better with TRBJ2-5; the J call may be wrong. The CDR3 contains 13 residues. CDR3 residues: CASRDGIQETQYF. In DNA form, the CDR3 reads TGTGCCAGCAGAGACGGGATCCAAGAGACCCAGTACTTC.

There are a few counts of this clonotype. The chain has TRBV7-6 and TRBJ1-1; 7 bases are shared with TRBD1. Trimming removed 6 bases from V and 4 bases from J; junction bases left unmatched: 5. The CDR3 has 13 residues. Germline values: CDR1 SGHVS, CDR2 FNYEAQ. The CDR3 loop is CASRPGGGTEAFF. The DNA for the CDR3 is TGTGCCAGCAGGCCAGGGGGGGGCACTGAAGCTTTCTTT.

The chain employs TRBV7-6 and TRBJ2-7, with D tentatively TRBD1 (6 bases). There are 14 residues in the CDR3. V was pared by 3 bases and J by 2 bases, with 11 bases between. From germline, CDR1 is SGHVS and CDR2 FNYEAQ. The CDR3 sequence: CASSFGAGAYEQYF. CDR3 bases: TGTGCCAGCAGCTTCGGGGCAGGGGCCTACGAGCAGTACTTC. The variable domain in full, completed from reference TRBV7-6 and TRBJ2-7, reads GAGVSQSPRYKVTKRGQDVALRCDPISGHVSLYWYRQALGQGPEFLTYFNYEAQQDKSGLPNDRFSAERPEGSISTLTIQRTEQRDSAMYRCASSFGAGAYEQYFGPGTRLTVT.

The chain recombines TRBV10-3 with TRBJ1-1, with D hard to call. Germline CDR1 and CDR2: ENHRY and SYGVKD. The CDR3 has 15 amino acids. V lost 6 bases, J lost 0 bases, and 14 bases lay in between. CDR3 DNA: TGTGCCATCAGGGATACGAGGAGGATGAACACTGAAGCTTTCTTT. This gives the protein CAIRDTRRMNTEAFF.

V and J are TRBV12-3 or TRBV12-4 and TRBJ2-5; 8 bases match TRBD1. Matching the DNA end better, TRBJ2-7 makes the J call doubtful. The CDR3 has 15 amino acids. The CDR3 DNA reads as TGTGCCAGCAGTTCCGCGGACAGGGTCCGGTACGAGCAGTACTTC. Protein sequence: CASSSADRVRYEQYF.

The V gene is TRBV12-5, the J gene TRBJ2-1; 10 bases match TRBD1. V trimming: 5 bases; J trimming: 7 bases; junction bases outside the gene matches: 11. This CDR3 contains 16 residues. Germline loops: CDR1 LGHNT, CDR2 FRNRAP. CDR3 sequence (DNA): TGTGCTAGTGGTACCTCAACCGGGACAGGGGTTAATGAGCAGTTCTTC. Translation gives CASGTSTGTGVNEQFF.

In the case of this clonotype: This CDR3 is missing its conserved last phenylalanine or tryptophan, likely due to a read error. It is unclear where the CDR3 begins or ends on the DNA, so no DNA is shown, and the CDR3 is as TCRdb lists it. The V and J genes are TRBV7-2 and TRBJ2-6; TRBD2, as called in the table, went unchecked against the DNA. The CDR3 is 20 residues long, ends included. From germline, CDR1 is SGHTA and CDR2 FQGNSA. This CDR3 is CASSLASSGSSYSYEQYFGA.

There are many counts of this clonotype. The gene calls are TRBV6-1 and TRBJ2-1, with unresolved D. Judging by the DNA end, TRBJ2-7 fits better; the J call may be wrong. Germline assignment: CDR1 MNHNS and CDR2 SASEGT. The CDR3 sequence is 13 residues long. The CDR3 nucleotides are TGTGCCAGCAGTTTCTCAACCTACAATGAGCAGTACTTC. Its translation: CASSFSTYNEQYF.

By share, this clonotype counts as medium-sized (0.01 to 0.1%). CDR3 region: CASTHRDKETQYF. Written as DNA, the CDR3 is TGTGCCAGCACTCACCGGGACAAAGAGACCCAGTACTTC. The chain employs TRBV6-1 and TRBJ2-5, with a possible D match to TRBD1 (6 bases). This CDR3 has 13 amino acids. Germline V lookup: CDR1 MNHNS, CDR2 SASEGT. Trimming removed 7 bases from V and 3 bases from J, with 12 bases in between.